The present TCR beta chain was sequenced within a study of cytomegalovirus exposure and HLA in healthy donors. PCR employed 60 Vbeta and 13 Jbeta primers. Clones were sequenced by immunoSEQ multiplex PCR, and TCRdb holds only the in-frame ones, with some missing. Of about 62,000 clones in the sample, around 80% are singletons; the top ten hold more than 7.5%. As regards this clone: No antigen is known for it.

The CDR3 loop spans 18 amino acids. Germline V gene data show CDR1 as MGHRA and CDR2 as YSYEKL. V lost 3 bases and J lost 0; bases outside the gene matches: 11. Study outcomes and limitations: Reportedly, HLA-A and HLA-B alleles of most subjects were accurately predicted from TCR beta.

Sequencing used PBMCs. The TCR sequence derives from a middle-aged man in good health and CMV-seronegative. J is TRBJ1-5 and V is TRBV4-1; the match to TRBD1 covers 7 bases. The CDR3 here is CASSHLAGGSYSNQPQHF. CDR3 bases: TGCGCCAGCAGCCACTTGGCAGGGGGTTCCTATAGCAATCAGCCCCAGCATTTT.